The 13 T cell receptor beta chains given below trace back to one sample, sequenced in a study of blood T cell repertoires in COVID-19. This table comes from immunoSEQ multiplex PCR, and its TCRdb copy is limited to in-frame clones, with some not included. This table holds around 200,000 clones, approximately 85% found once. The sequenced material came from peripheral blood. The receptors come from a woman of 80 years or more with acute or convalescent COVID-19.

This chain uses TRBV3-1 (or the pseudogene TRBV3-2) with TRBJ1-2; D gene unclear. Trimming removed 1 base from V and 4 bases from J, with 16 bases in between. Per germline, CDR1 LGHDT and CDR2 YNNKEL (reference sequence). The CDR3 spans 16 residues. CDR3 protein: CASSQGSPGGSYGYTF. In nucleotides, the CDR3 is TGTGCCAGCAGCCAAGGCAGCCCGGGAGGGAGCTATGGCTACACCTTC.

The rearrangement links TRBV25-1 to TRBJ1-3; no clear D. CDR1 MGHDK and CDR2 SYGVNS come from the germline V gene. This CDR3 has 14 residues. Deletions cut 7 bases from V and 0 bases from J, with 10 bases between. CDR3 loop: CASKEAHSGNTIYF. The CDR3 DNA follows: TGTGCCAGCAAGGAGGCCCACTCTGGAAACACCATATATTTT. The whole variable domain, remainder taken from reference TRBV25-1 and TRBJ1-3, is EADIYQTPRYLVIGTGKKITLECSQTMGHDKMYWYQQDPGMELHLIHYSYGVNSTEKGDLSSESTVSRIRTEHFPLTLESARPSHTSQYLCASKEAHSGNTIYFGEGSWLTVV.

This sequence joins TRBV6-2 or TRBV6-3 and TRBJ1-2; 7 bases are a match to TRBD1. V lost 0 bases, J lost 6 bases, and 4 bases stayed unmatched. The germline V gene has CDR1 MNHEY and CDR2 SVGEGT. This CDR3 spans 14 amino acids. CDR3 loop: CASSYSRGRNGYTF. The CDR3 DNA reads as TGTGCCAGCAGTTACTCGAGGGGGCGAAATGGCTACACCTTC.

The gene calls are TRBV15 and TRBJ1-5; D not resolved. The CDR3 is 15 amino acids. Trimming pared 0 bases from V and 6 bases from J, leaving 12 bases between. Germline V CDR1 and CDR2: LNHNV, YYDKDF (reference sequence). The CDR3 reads CATSRDLGSGQPQHF. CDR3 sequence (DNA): TGTGCCACCAGCAGAGATCTAGGGAGTGGTCAGCCCCAGCATTTT.

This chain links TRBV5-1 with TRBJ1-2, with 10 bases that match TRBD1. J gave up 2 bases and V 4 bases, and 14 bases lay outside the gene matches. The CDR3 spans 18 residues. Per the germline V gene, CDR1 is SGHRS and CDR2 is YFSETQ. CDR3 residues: CASSPRDRGVVANYGYTF. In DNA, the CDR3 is TGCGCCAGCAGCCCTAGGGACAGGGGAGTAGTGGCAAACTATGGCTACACCTTC.

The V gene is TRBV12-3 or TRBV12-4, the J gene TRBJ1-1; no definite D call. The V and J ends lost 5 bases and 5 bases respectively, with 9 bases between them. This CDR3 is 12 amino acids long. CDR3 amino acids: CASSPAGTEAFF. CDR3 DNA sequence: TGTGCCAGCAGTCCCGCGGGTACTGAAGCTTTCTTT.

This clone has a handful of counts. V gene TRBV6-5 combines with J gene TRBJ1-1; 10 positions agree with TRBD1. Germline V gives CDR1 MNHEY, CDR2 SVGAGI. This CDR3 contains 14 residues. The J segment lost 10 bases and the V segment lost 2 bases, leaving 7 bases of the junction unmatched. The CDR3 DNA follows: TGTGCCAGCAGTTACGGACAGGGGGGGATTGGAGCTTTCTTT. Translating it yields CASSYGQGGIGAFF.

CDR3 sequence: CASSPQVAGGYTQYF. The CDR3 DNA is TGTGCCAGCAGCCCCCAAGTAGCGGGAGGATATACGCAGTATTTT. The chain couples TRBV4-2 to TRBJ2-3, with 10 nucleotides matching TRBD2. The germline V gene encodes CDR1 LGHNA and CDR2 YNFKEQ. After removal of 4 bases from V and 7 bases from J, the junction contained 8 bases not matched to a gene. The CDR3 loop spans 15 amino acids.

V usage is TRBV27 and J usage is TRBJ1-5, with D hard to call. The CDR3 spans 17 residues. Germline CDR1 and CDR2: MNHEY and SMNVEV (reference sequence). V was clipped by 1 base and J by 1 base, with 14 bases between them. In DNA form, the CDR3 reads TGTGCCAGCAGTTTATACCAGGCAATAAACAGCAATCAGCCCCAGCATTTT. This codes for CASSLYQAINSNQPQHF.

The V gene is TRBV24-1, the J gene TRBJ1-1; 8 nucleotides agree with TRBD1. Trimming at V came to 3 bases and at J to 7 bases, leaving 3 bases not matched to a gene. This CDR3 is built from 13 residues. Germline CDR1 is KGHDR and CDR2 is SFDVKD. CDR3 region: CATSDPGGREAFF. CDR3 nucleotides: TGTGCCACCAGTGATCCAGGGGGCCGTGAAGCTTTCTTT.

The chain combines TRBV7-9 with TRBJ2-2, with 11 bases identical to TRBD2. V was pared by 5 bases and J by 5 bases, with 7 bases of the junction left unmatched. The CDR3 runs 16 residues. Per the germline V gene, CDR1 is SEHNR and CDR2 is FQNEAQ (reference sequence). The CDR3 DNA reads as TGTGCCAGCAGCCTCAGCCTAGCGGGAGGAACCGGGGAGCTGTTTTTT. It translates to CASSLSLAGGTGELFF.

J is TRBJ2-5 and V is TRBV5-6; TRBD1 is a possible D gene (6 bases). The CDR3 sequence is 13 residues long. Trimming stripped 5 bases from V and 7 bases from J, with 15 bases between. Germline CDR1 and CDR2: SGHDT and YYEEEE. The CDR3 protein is CASSPGAGRTQYF. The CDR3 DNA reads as TGTGCCAGCAGTCCAGGGGCTGGTCGGACCCAGTACTTC.

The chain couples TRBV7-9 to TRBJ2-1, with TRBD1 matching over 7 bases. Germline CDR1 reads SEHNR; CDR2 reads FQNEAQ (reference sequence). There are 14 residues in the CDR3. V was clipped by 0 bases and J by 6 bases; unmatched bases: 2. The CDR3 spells CASSLAGDSNEQFF. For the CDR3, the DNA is TGTGCCAGCAGCTTAGCTGGGGACAGCAATGAGCAGTTCTTC.